One and the same sample provided the 10 T cell receptor beta chains below, sequenced in a study of blood T cell repertoires in COVID-19. Only in-frame clones appear in the TCRdb table, and some are missing; sequencing was by immunoSEQ multiplex PCR. The sample lists tens of thousands of clones; about 83% were seen once. The sequenced sample consisted of peripheral blood. Receptors originate from a woman aged 80 or over with acute or convalescent COVID-19.

The chain combines TRBV18 with TRBJ2-7; the match to TRBD1 covers 9 bases. Germline values: CDR1 KGHSH, CDR2 LQKENI. With V trimmed by 4 bases and J by 5 bases, 9 bases remained unmatched. CDR3 size: 15 residues. CDR3 in amino acids: CASSRPGQGMDEQYF. CDR3 coding DNA: TGTGCCAGCTCACGACCGGGACAGGGTATGGACGAGCAGTACTTC.

This rearrangement joins TRBV16 to TRBJ2-2; no reliable D call. Germline V gene data show CDR1 as KGHSY and CDR2 as FQNENV. V was clipped by 3 bases and J by 0 bases, with 8 bases between them. The CDR3 length is 15 residues. In DNA form, the CDR3 reads TGTGCCAGCAGCCAGAGCTCCGCGAACACCGGGGAGCTGTTTTTT. Protein: CASSQSSANTGELFF.

The chain links TRBV6-6 to TRBJ2-5; 12 nucleotides align to TRBD2. The CDR3 is made up of 19 amino acids. Germline loops: CDR1 MNHNY, CDR2 SVGAGI (reference sequence). Trimming took 5 bases from V and 5 from J; bases not matched to a gene: 18. The CDR3 loop is CASSPTGAGLAGGGETQYF. The CDR3 coding sequence is TGTGCCAGCAGTCCGACAGGGGCTGGGCTAGCGGGAGGGGGGGAGACCCAGTACTTC.

The chain joins TRBV5-1 to TRBJ2-2; tentative D call: TRBD2 (6 bases). Per germline, CDR1 SGHRS and CDR2 YFSETQ. Trimming removed 4 bases from V and 0 bases from J, with 16 bases in between. The CDR3 totals 17 residues. CDR3 nucleotide sequence: TGCGCCAGCAGCCCCTCAGTCGGAGGGCCGAACACCGGGGAGCTGTTTTTT. Translation: CASSPSVGGPNTGELFF.

The chain links TRBV10-3 to TRBJ2-2; a possible D gene is TRBD1 (5 bases). With 5 bases removed from V and 3 bases from J, the gap between germline ends came to 16 bases. CDR1 is ENHRY, CDR2 SYGVKD, per germline. The CDR3 has 16 residues. The CDR3 DNA is TGTGCCATCAGTTCTCAGGGTGGTGGTGACACCGGGGAGCTGTTTTTT. Protein: CAISSQGGGDTGELFF.

The J gene is TRBJ1-1, the V gene TRBV3-1 (or the pseudogene TRBV3-2); possibly TRBD1 for D (5 bases). CDR3 length: 13 residues. V lost 4 bases and J lost 6, with 12 bases in between. CDR1 is LGHDT, CDR2 YNNKEL, per germline (reference sequence). DNA for the CDR3: TGTGCCAGCAGCCGGAACAGGAGCCCTGAAGCTTTCTTT. As protein: CASSRNRSPEAFF.

The rearrangement links TRBV6-5 to TRBJ1-3; the D is unclear. The CDR3 consists of 15 residues. Germline V lookup: CDR1 MNHEY, CDR2 SVGAGI. V lost 7 bases and J 0 bases, leaving 13 bases between the germline ends. The CDR3 protein is CASTLQPYSGNTIYF. CDR3 bases: TGTGCCAGCACCTTACAGCCGTACTCTGGAAACACCATATATTTT.

This clone turned up a few times. The V call is TRBV2, the J call TRBJ2-1; 15 nucleotides align to TRBD2. The germline V gene encodes CDR1 SNHLY and CDR2 FYNNEI. The V and J ends lost 1 base and 9 bases, in that order; junction bases with no gene match: 4. The CDR3 is made up of 16 amino acids. CDR3 protein: CASSEGTSGRAGEQFF. In DNA, the CDR3 is TGTGCCAGCAGTGAAGGGACTAGCGGGAGGGCGGGTGAGCAGTTCTTC.

The chain employs TRBV28 and TRBJ1-5; D is possibly TRBD1 (5 bases). V lost 6 bases and J lost 7, with 16 bases in between. The germline gives CDR1 MDHEN, CDR2 SYDVKM. This CDR3 region has 14 residues. The chain's CDR3 is CASRTLGVGQPQHF. CDR3 DNA sequence: TGTGCCAGCAGGACGTTAGGGGTGGGGCAGCCCCAGCATTTT.

This chain connects TRBV3-1 (or the pseudogene TRBV3-2) to TRBJ1-5; D uncertain. V lost 2 bases, J lost 4 bases, and 6 bases lay in between. The CDR3 length is 13 residues. Germline CDR1 and CDR2: LGHDT and YNNKEL (reference sequence). CDR3 in DNA: TGTGCCAGCAGCCAATCGGGGAATCAGCCCCAGCATTTT. It encodes CASSQSGNQPQHF.